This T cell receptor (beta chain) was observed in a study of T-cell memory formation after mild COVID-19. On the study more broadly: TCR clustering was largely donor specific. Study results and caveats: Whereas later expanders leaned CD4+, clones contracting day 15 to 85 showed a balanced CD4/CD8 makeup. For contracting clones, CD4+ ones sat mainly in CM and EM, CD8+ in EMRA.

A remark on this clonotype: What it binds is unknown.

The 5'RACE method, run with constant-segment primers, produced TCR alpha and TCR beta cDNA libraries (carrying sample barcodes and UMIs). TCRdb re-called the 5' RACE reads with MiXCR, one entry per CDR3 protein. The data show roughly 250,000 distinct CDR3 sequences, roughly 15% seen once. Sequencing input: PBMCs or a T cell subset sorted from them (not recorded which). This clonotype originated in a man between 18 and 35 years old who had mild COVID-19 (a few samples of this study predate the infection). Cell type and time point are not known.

The CDR3 nucleotides are TGCAGTGCTCCGGGGTCGGGATCAGATACGCAGTATTTT. This gives the protein CSAPGSGSDTQYF. J is TRBJ2-3 and V is TRBV20-1; a possible D gene is TRBD2 (5 bases). Germline-derived CDR1 and CDR2 are DFQATT and SNEGSKA (reference sequence). The CDR3 length is 13 residues. V was clipped by 5 bases and J by 4 bases, with 13 bases between them.